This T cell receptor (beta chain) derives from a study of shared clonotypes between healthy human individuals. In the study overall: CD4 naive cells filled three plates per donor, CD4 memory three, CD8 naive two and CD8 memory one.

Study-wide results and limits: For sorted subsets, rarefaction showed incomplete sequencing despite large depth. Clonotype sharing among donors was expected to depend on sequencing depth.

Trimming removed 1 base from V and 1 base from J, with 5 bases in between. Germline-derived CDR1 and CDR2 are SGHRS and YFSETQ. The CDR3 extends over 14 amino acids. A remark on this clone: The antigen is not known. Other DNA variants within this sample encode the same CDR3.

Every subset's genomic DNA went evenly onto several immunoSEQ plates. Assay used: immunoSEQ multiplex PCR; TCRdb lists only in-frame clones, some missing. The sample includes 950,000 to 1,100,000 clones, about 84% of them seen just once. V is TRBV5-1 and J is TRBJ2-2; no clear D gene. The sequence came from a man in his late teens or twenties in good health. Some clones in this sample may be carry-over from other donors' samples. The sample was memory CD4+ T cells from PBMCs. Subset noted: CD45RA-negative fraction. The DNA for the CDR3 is TGCGCCAGCAGCTTGACGGTGAACACCGGGGAGCTGTTTTTT. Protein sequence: CASSLTVNTGELFF.